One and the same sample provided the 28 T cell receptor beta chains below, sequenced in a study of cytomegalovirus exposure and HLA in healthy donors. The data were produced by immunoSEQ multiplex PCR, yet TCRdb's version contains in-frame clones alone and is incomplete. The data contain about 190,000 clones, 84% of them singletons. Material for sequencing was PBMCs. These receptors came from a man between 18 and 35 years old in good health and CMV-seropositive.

Here the CDR3 DNA reads TGTGCCAGCAGCTTAGGAGACGAGCAGTACTTC. Translated: CASSLGDEQYF. This chain uses TRBV7-8 with TRBJ2-7; D is undetermined. V was cut by 1 base and J by 5 bases, with 3 bases left in between. This CDR3 has 11 amino acids. Germline CDR1 reads SGHVS; CDR2 reads FQNEAQ.

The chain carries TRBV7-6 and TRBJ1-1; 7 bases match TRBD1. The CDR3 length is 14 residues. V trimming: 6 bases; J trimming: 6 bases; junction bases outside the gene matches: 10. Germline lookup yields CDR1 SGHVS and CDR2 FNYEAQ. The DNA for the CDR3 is TGTGCCAGCAGTCACGCAGGGGGTGGGGCTGAAGCTTTCTTT. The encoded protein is CASSHAGGGAEAFF.

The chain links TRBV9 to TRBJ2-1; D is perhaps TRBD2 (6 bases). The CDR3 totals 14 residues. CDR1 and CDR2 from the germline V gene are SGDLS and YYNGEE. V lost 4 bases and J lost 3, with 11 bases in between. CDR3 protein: CASSPRGHYNEQFF. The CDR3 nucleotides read TGTGCCAGCAGCCCGCGGGGTCACTACAATGAGCAGTTCTTC.

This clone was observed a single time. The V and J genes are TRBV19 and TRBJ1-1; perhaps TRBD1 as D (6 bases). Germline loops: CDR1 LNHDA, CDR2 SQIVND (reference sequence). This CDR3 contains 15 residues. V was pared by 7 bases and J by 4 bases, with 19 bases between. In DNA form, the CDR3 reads TGTGCCAGTACCCTCGCTATCGGGGGGCTCACTGAAGCTTTCTTT. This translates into CASTLAIGGLTEAFF.

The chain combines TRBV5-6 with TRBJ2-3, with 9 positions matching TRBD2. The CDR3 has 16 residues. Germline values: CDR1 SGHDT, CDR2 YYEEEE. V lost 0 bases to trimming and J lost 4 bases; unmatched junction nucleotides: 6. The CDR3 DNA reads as TGTGCCAGCAGCTTGGAGGGTAGCGGGAGTCCAGATACGCAGTATTTT. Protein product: CASSLEGSGSPDTQYF.

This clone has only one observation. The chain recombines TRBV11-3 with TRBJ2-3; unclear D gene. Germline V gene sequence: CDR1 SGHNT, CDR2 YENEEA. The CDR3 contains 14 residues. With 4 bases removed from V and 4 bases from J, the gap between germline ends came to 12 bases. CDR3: CASSYRPGSDTQYF. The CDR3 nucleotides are TGTGCCAGCAGCTATCGCCCCGGGTCAGATACGCAGTATTTT. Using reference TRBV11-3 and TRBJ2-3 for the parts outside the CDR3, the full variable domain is EAGVVQSPRYKIIEKKQPVAFWCNPISGHNTLYWYLQNLGQGPELLIRYENEEAVDDSQLPKDRFSAERLKGVDSTLKIQPAELGDSAVYLCASSYRPGSDTQYFGPGTRLTVL.

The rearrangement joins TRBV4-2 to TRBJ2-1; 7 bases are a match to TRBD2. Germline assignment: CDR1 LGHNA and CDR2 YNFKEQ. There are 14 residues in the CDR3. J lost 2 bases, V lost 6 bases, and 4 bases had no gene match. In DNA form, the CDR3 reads TGTGCCAGCAGGGCTAGCGGACCCTACAATGAGCAGTTCTTC. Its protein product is CASRASGPYNEQFF.

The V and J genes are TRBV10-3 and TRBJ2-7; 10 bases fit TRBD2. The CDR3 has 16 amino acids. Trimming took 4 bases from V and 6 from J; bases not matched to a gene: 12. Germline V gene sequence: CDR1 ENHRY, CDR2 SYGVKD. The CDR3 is CAISGVIGTSAREQYF. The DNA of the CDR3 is TGTGCCATCAGTGGGGTAATCGGGACTAGCGCTCGCGAGCAGTACTTC.

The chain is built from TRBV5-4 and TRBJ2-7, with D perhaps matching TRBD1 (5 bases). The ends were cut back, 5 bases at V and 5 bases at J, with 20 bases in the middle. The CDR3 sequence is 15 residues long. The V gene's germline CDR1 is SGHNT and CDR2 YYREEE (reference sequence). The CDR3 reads CASSPGWTENHEQYF. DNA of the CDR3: TGTGCCAGCAGTCCAGGGTGGACGGAGAATCACGAGCAGTACTTC.

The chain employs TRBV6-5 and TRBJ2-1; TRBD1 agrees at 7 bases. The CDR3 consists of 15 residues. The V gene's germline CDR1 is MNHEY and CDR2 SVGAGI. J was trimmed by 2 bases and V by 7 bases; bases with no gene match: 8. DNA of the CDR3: TGTGCCAGCACTAATACAGGGGACCCCTACAATGAGCAGTTCTTC. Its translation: CASTNTGDPYNEQFF.

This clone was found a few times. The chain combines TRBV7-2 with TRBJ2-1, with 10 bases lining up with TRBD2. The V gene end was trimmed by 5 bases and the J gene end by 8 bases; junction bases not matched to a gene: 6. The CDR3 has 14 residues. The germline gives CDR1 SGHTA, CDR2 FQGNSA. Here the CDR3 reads CASSRLAGADEQFF. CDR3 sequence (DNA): TGTGCCAGCAGCCGGCTAGCGGGAGCCGATGAGCAGTTCTTC.

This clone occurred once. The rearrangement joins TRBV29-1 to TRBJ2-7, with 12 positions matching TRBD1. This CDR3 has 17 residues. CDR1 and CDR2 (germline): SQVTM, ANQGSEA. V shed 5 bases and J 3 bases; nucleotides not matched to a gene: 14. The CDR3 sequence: CSVRGGTGGFSGYEQYF. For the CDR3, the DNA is TGCAGCGTTCGAGGAGGGACAGGGGGCTTCTCAGGCTACGAGCAGTACTTC.

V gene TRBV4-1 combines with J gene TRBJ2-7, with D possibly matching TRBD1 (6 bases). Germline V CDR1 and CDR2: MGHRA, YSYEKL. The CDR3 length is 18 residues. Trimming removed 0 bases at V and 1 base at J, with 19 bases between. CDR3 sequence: CASSQEGELLDSSYEQYF. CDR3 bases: TGCGCCAGCAGCCAAGAGGGAGAATTATTGGACAGTTCCTACGAGCAGTACTTC.

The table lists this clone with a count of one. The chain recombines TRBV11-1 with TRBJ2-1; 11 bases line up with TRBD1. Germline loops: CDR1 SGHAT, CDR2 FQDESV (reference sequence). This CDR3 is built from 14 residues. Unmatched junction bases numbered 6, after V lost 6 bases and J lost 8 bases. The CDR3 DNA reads TGTGCCAGCAGTTCCCAGGACAGGGGGCATGAGCAGTTCTTC. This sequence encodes CASSSQDRGHEQFF.

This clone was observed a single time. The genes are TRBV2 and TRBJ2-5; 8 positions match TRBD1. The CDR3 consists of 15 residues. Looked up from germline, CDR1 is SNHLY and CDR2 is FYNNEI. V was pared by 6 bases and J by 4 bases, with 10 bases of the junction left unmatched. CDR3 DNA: TGTGCCAGCAGAAGAAACCAGGGGGCCGGAGAGACCCAGTACTTC. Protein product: CASRRNQGAGETQYF.

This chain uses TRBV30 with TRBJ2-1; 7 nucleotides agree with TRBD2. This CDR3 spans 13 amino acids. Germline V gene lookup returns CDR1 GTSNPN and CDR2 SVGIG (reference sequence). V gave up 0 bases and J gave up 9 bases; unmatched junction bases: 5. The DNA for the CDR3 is TGTGCCTGGAGTGTTACTAGCGTGAGTGAGCAGTTCTTC. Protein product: CAWSVTSVSEQFF.

CDR3 sequence (DNA): TGTGCCAGCAGTTTGTTTTCCGGGCCAGGGTCAATTCAACTGCCGTACTTC. Translating it yields CASSLFSGPGSIQLPYF. This rearrangement joins TRBV28 to TRBJ2-7; a possible D gene is TRBD1 (5 bases). V was shortened by 3 bases and J by 12 bases, with 30 bases between the two germline ends. CDR3 size: 17 residues. The germline V gene has CDR1 MDHEN and CDR2 SYDVKM.

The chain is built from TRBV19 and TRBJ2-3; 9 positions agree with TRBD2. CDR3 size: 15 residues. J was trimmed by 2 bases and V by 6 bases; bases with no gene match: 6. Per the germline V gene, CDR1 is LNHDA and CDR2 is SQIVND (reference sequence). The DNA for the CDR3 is TGTGCCAGTAGGACGACTAGCGGATACACAGATACGCAGTATTTT. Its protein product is CASRTTSGYTDTQYF.

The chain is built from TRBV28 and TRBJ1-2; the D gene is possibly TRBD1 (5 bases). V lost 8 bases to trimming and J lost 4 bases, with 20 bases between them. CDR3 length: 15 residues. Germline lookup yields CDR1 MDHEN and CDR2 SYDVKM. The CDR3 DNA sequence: TGTGCCAGCTCGGCGGGGGGAAAAGTAGGCTATGGCTACACCTTC. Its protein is CASSAGGKVGYGYTF.

CDR3 residues: CASSTQREIGTDTQYF. The CDR3 region has the DNA TGTGCCAGCAGTACCCAGCGGGAGATCGGCACAGATACGCAGTATTTT. The V call is TRBV28, the J call TRBJ2-3; 8 bases line up with TRBD2. V was pared by 5 bases and J by 1 base, with 8 bases of the junction left unmatched. Germline lookup yields CDR1 MDHEN and CDR2 SYDVKM. CDR3 size: 16 residues. The full variable domain, its missing parts supplied by reference TRBV28 and TRBJ2-3, is DVKVTQSSRYLVKRTGEKVFLECVQDMDHENMFWYRQDPGLGLRLIYFSYDVKMKEKGDIPEGYSVSREKKERFSLILESASTNQTSMYLCASSTQREIGTDTQYFGPGTRLTVL.

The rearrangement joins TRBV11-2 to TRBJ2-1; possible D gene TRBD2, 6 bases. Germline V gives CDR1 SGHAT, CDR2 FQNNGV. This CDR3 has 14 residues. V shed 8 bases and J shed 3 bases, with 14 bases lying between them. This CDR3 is CASGAGRNYNEQFF. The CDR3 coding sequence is TGTGCCAGCGGAGCGGGTAGGAACTACAATGAGCAGTTCTTC.

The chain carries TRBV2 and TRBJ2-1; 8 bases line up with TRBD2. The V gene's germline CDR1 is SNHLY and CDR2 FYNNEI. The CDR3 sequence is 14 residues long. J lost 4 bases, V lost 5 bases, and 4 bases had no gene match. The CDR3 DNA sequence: TGTGCCAGCAGTCGGGGGGGGAGTTACAATGAGCAGTTCTTC. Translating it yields CASSRGGSYNEQFF.

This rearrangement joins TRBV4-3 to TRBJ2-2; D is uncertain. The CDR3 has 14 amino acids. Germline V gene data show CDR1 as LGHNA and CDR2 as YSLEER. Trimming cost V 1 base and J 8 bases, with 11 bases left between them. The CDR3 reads CASSQGLARGELFF. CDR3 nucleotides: TGCGCCAGCAGCCAAGGACTCGCGAGGGGGGAGCTGTTTTTT.

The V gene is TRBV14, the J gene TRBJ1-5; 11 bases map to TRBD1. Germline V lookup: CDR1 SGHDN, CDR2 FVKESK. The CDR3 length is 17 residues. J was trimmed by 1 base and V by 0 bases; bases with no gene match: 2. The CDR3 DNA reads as TGTGCCAGCAGCCAAGATTGGGACAGGGGGAGCAATCAGCCCCAGCATTTT. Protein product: CASSQDWDRGSNQPQHF.

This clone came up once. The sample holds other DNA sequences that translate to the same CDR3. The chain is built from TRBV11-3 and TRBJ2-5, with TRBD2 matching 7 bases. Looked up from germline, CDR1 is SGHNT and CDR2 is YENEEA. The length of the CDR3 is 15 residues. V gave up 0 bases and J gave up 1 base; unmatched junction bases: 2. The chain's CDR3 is CASSLDGGSQETQYF. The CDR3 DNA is TGTGCCAGCAGCTTAGACGGCGGGAGCCAAGAGACCCAGTACTTC.

CDR3 amino acids: CASSWGGGGDTQYF. The CDR3 DNA sequence: TGTGCCAGCAGTTGGGGGGGTGGTGGCGATACGCAGTATTTT. V is TRBV6-5 and J is TRBJ2-3; 7 positions match TRBD2. Germline lookup yields CDR1 MNHEY and CDR2 SVGAGI. V lost 4 bases to trimming and J lost 6 bases; unmatched junction nucleotides: 7. The CDR3 has 14 amino acids.

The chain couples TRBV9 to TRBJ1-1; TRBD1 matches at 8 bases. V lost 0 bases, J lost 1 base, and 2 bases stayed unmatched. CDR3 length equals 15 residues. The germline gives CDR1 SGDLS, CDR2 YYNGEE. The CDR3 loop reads CASSVDGTGNTEAFF. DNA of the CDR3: TGTGCCAGCAGCGTAGACGGGACAGGGAACACTGAAGCTTTCTTT.

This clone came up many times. CDR3 region: CASSSTQGTGELFF. Written as DNA, the CDR3 is TGTGCCAGCAGTTCCACGCAGGGAACCGGGGAGCTGTTTTTT. The chain has TRBV27 and TRBJ2-2; possible D gene TRBD1, 5 bases. The CDR3 runs to 14 residues. Trimming took off 4 bases at V and 5 bases at J, with 11 bases between the two ends. Germline V gene sequence: CDR1 MNHEY, CDR2 SMNVEV (reference sequence).